The 17 T cell receptor beta chains below all came from one sample that was sequenced in a study of metastatic and nonmetastatic thyroid tumors. MiXCR re-clonotyped the PCR reads for TCRdb. The sample has approximately 8,000 clones, approximately 30% seen once. Every patient was untreated before thyroid surgery. The sequencing sample was made of adjacent normal tissue. These receptors all come from a female donor with papillary thyroid cancer or a benign thyroid nodule (not recorded which). Some clones in this sample may be carry-over from other donors' samples.

This clone was counted a few times. V is TRBV29-1 and J is TRBJ2-1; D gene ambiguous. In germline, CDR1 is SQVTM, CDR2 ANQGSEA. The CDR3 sequence is 14 residues long. V lost 3 bases and J lost 3, with 12 bases in between. Written as DNA, the CDR3 is TGCAGCGTTGACGATGGTAGGGTCTACAATGAGCAGTTCTTC. Translated, it gives CSVDDGRVYNEQFF.

Remarks on this clone: This same CDR3 is encoded by further DNA sequences in the sample. The chain recombines TRBV12-1 with TRBJ2-7; the table's D call TRBD1 went unverified against the DNA. TRBV12-1 is a pseudogene. The CDR3 spans 14 residues. The CDR3 nucleotides read TGTGCCAGCAGCCCAGGTACAGGGCGGGTCGAGCAGTACGTC. Its translation: CASSPGTGRVEQYV.

The V gene is TRBV28, the J gene TRBJ2-7; no definite D call. V gave up 4 bases and J gave up 1 base, with 14 bases separating them. This CDR3 comprises 15 residues. Germline CDR1 is MDHEN and CDR2 is SYDVKM. The CDR3 DNA reads as TGTGCCAGCAGTTACATGGTGCGGTGGTCCTACGAGCAGTACTTC. This translates into CASSYMVRWSYEQYF. The whole variable domain, filled in from reference TRBV28 and TRBJ2-7, reads DVKVTQSSRYLVKRTGEKVFLECVQDMDHENMFWYRQDPGLGLRLIYFSYDVKMKEKGDIPEGYSVSREKKERFSLILESASTNQTSMYLCASSYMVRWSYEQYFGPGTRLTVT.

The chain links TRBV5-1 to TRBJ1-2, with D possibly TRBD1 on 5 matching bases. V was pared by 2 bases and J by 8 bases, with 13 bases between. The CDR3 is 13 residues long. Per the germline V gene, CDR1 is SGHRS and CDR2 is YFSETQ. The CDR3 DNA reads TGCGCCAGCAGCTTCCAGGGATTGGAGGGCTACACCTTC. Translated, it gives CASSFQGLEGYTF.

V gene TRBV12-3 or TRBV12-4 combines with J gene TRBJ2-7; 7 bases are a match to TRBD2. V lost 2 bases, J lost 6 bases, and 7 bases stayed unmatched. The CDR3 loop spans 14 amino acids. CDR3 DNA: TGTGCCAGCAGTTTATTGGGGGGGTACATCGAGCAGTACTTC. Amino acids: CASSLLGGYIEQYF.

This chain uses TRBV5-6 with TRBJ1-3; 9 positions agree with TRBD1. There are 15 residues in the CDR3. V was pared by 3 bases and J by 0 bases, with 1 base of the junction left unmatched. Germline CDR1 SGHDT, CDR2 YYEEEE. In DNA, the CDR3 is TGTGCCAGCAGCTGGGACAGGGTCTCTGGAAACACCATATATTTT. Its protein is CASSWDRVSGNTIYF.

This clone is a singleton in its sample. The chain uses TRBV18 and TRBJ1-5; TRBD1 might be the D (5 bases). Per germline, CDR1 KGHSH and CDR2 LQKENI. This CDR3 comprises 17 residues. The V end lost 3 bases, the J end lost 1 base, and 16 bases lay between the germline ends. This CDR3 is CASSPATQGKSNQPQHF. CDR3 nucleotide sequence: TGTGCCAGCTCACCCGCTACTCAGGGAAAGAGCAATCAGCCCCAGCATTTT.

In this sample, this clone is medium-sized. The chain carries TRBV12-3 or TRBV12-4 and TRBJ2-1; weak D call: TRBD1 (5 bases). The CDR3 runs to 14 residues. With 0 bases removed from V and 10 bases from J, the gap between germline ends came to 13 bases. CDR3 DNA sequence: TGTGCCAGCAGTTTAGCGCAATATGGGGCCGAGCAGTTCTTC. This translates into CASSLAQYGAEQFF.

The genes are TRBV6-1 and TRBJ1-5; a possible D gene is TRBD1 (6 bases). This CDR3 has 14 amino acids. From germline, CDR1 is MNHNS and CDR2 SASEGT. V lost 7 bases to trimming and J lost 3 bases, with 13 bases between them. CDR3 coding DNA: TGTGCCAGCACCCTAGACAGGATCAATCAGCCCCAGCATTTT. The encoded protein is CASTLDRINQPQHF.

A single count supports this clone. The chain is built from TRBV6-1 and TRBJ2-7, with D perhaps matching TRBD1 (6 bases). From germline, CDR1 is MNHNS and CDR2 SASEGT. Trimming pared 6 bases from V and 7 bases from J, leaving 16 bases between. There are 13 residues in the CDR3. CDR3 in amino acids: CASSQLQGGEQYV. CDR3 in DNA: TGTGCCAGCAGCCAACTACAGGGTGGGGAGCAGTACGTC.

At least ten counts were recorded for this clone. One end of the junction fails to match germline, which may point to a read error. V usage is TRBV3-1 and J usage is TRBJ2-5, with 9 bases that match TRBD2. This CDR3 comprises 13 residues. The V gene's germline CDR1 is LGHDT and CDR2 YNNKEL (reference sequence). In DNA form, the CDR3 reads TGTGCCAGCAGCCAATCTAGCGGGACCCTTGGGGACTTC. As protein: CASSQSSGTLGDF.

This clone is medium-sized (0.01 to 0.1%) by share. Other DNA variants within this sample encode the same CDR3. The V call is TRBV5-1, the J call TRBJ1-2; TRBD1 matches 12 bases. Germline V CDR1 and CDR2: SGHRS, YFSETQ. The CDR3 contains 15 residues. V was pared by 3 bases and J by 3 bases, with 3 bases of the junction left unmatched. The CDR3 spells CASSWGQGAHYGYTF. The CDR3 nucleotides read TGCGCCAGCAGCTGGGGACAGGGGGCCCACTATGGCTACACCTTC.

Within the sample, this clone is medium-sized (0.01 to 0.1%). The V gene is TRBV6-1, the J gene TRBJ1-5, with D possibly matching TRBD1 (6 bases). The CDR3 is made up of 15 amino acids. The germline V gene has CDR1 MNHNS and CDR2 SASEGT. The germline V and J ends were trimmed by 7 bases and 9 bases, with 22 bases remaining between them. For the CDR3, the DNA is TGTGCCAGCATTACCGGACAGCCATGGAGTTGGCCCCAGCATTTT. As protein: CASITGQPWSWPQHF.

Remarks on this clone: Sequence at one end of the junction differs from germline and may be a read error. V is TRBV2 and J is TRBJ2-1, with TRBD1 matching over 10 bases. Germline assignment: CDR1 SNHLY and CDR2 FYNNEI. The CDR3 contains 17 residues. CDR3 loop: CASSGLCDRGRFDDQFF. In nucleotides, the CDR3 is TGTGCCAGCAGTGGTTTGTGTGACAGGGGGCGATTTGATGATCAGTTCTTC. The full variable domain, its missing parts supplied by reference TRBV2 and TRBJ2-1, is EPEVTQTPSHQVTQMGQEVILRCVPISNHLYFYWYRQILGQKVEFLVSFYNNEISEKSEIFDDQFSVERPDGSNFTLKIRSTKLEDSAMYFCASSGLCDRGRFDDQFFGPGTRLTVL.

To note about this clone: This likely comes from a read error, as the CDR3 has no conserved phenylalanine or tryptophan at its end. The limits of the CDR3 on the DNA are not certain, so only TCRdb's listed CDR3 is given. The chain carries TRBV6-1 and TRBJ1-1. Germline V CDR1 and CDR2: MNHNS, SASEGT. 14 amino acids form the CDR3, both terminal residues included. CDR3 protein: CASSEDARNTEAIL.

This clone was observed once. The chain joins TRBV20-1 to TRBJ1-1; TRBD1 matches 7 bases. With V trimmed by 2 bases and J by 1 base, 4 bases remained unmatched. This CDR3 has 14 residues. Per germline, CDR1 DFQATT and CDR2 SNEGSKA (reference sequence). The chain's CDR3 is CSARQGGPNTEAFF. CDR3 bases: TGCAGTGCTAGACAGGGGGGGCCGAACACTGAAGCTTTCTTT.

This clone was seen repeatedly, ten times or more. Other DNA variants within this sample encode the same CDR3. The chain links TRBV6-1 to TRBJ1-2; perhaps TRBD1 as D (5 bases). CDR1 is MNHNS and CDR2 is SASEGT in the germline V gene. The V and J ends lost 7 bases and 5 bases respectively, with 14 bases between them. The CDR3 loop spans 13 amino acids. CDR3 sequence: CASTPRGGYGYTF. The CDR3 nucleotides read TGTGCCAGCACCCCGCGGGGGGGTTATGGCTACACCTTC.